These 27 T cell receptor beta chains came from one sample sequenced in a study of low-dose radiotherapy and immunotherapy resistance in tumors (dated 2022 in TCRdb). The sample's time point label, decoded: after trial treatment. The treatment or condition label for this specimen denotes: LDRT plus nivolumab, ipilimumab, low-dose cyclophosphamide and aspirin (RACIN trial). Sequencing used an Illumina MiniSeq. Superscript III and a set of TRAV- and TRBV-specific primers were used to synthesize first-strand cDNA, so that both TCRalpha and TCRbeta chains were covered. A roughly 22-cycle PCR with Phusion amplified the TCRs, pairing a constant-region primer with the adapter that was attached to the V primers. TCRdb trimmed public reads at Q25 via fastp, called clones via MiXCR and kept in-frame beta chains. Identical CDR3 protein sequences are pooled into one entry, listed with their most common genes and DNA. Within this sample are tens of thousands of distinct CDR3 sequences, with 20% of them counted one time only. The ten largest clones represent roughly 8.3% of the sample.

Material: PBMCs, obtained after low-dose radiotherapy plus immunotherapy. Every receptor here comes from a female donor with ovarian cancer.

In its sample, this clonotype was seen many times. V and J are TRBV10-2 and TRBJ2-6; TRBD1 might be the D (5 bases). In germline, CDR1 is WSHSY, CDR2 SAAADI. V lost 3 bases to trimming and J lost 0 bases, with 9 bases between them. The CDR3 has 16 amino acids. CDR3 DNA sequence: TGCGCCAGCAGTGACGCAGGGCACTCTGGGGCCAACGTCCTGACTTTC. Its translation is CASSDAGHSGANVLTF.

This clonotype was seen repeatedly, ten times or more. This rearrangement joins TRBV18 to TRBJ2-7, with unresolved D. This CDR3 has 12 amino acids. Looked up from germline, CDR1 is KGHSH and CDR2 is LQKENI. Trimming cost V 2 bases and J 2 bases, with 4 bases left between them. The CDR3 DNA reads TGTGCCAGCTCACCAGGGACCTACGAGCAGTACTTC. Translated, it gives CASSPGTYEQYF.

This clonotype has at least ten counts. This sequence joins TRBV6-5 and TRBJ1-1, with TRBD1 identical over 7 bases. CDR3 length: 12 residues. Losses at the gene ends were 5 bases for V and 7 bases for J; bases not matched to a gene: 4. CDR1 is MNHEY and CDR2 is SVGAGI in the germline V gene. The CDR3 is CASSRRDSEAFF. As DNA, the CDR3 is TGTGCCAGCAGTCGCCGGGACAGTGAAGCTTTCTTT.

The V call is TRBV7-4, the J call TRBJ2-2; D remains unclear. The CDR3 covers 12 residues. From germline, CDR1 is SGHVT and CDR2 SQSDAQ. V lost 8 bases and J lost 9, with 13 bases in between. CDR3 sequence: CASGGVTRELFF. CDR3 coding DNA: TGTGCCAGCGGTGGGGTTACCAGGGAGCTGTTTTTT. Combining the CDR3 with reference TRBV7-4 and TRBJ2-2 gives the whole variable domain GAGVSQSPRYKVAKRGRDVALRCDSISGHVTLYWYRQTLGQGSEVLTYSQSDAQRDKSGRPSGRFSAERPERSVSTLKIQRTEQGDSAVYLCASGGVTRELFFGEGSRLTVL.

Ten or more counts support this clonotype. V is TRBV12-3 or TRBV12-4 and J is TRBJ2-7; D remains unclear. V was pared by 4 bases and J by 3 bases, with 10 bases between. The CDR3 spans 13 residues. The CDR3 sequence: CASSYPNIYEQYF. DNA of the CDR3: TGTGCCAGCAGTTACCCCAACATCTACGAGCAGTACTTC.

This clonotype has at least ten counts. The V and J genes are TRBV7-3 and TRBJ2-2; tentatively, D is TRBD1 or TRBD2 (6 bases each). The V end was cut by 2 bases, the J end by 4 bases, with 14 bases between. CDR1 SGHTA and CDR2 FQGTGA come from the germline V gene. The CDR3 sequence is 16 residues long. Here the CDR3 reads CASSLLGGAGTGELFF. CDR3 bases: TGTGCCAGCAGCTTATTGGGGGGCGCGGGCACCGGGGAGCTGTTTTTT.

This clonotype was counted at least ten times. This CDR3 reads CASSGTSRHEQFF. CDR3 coding DNA: TGTGCCAGCAGTGGGACTTCCCGGCATGAGCAGTTCTTC. This chain joins TRBV2 and TRBJ2-1; D may be TRBD2 (5 bases). The CDR3 has 13 residues. V was shortened by 4 bases and J by 8 bases, with 12 bases between the two germline ends. Looked up from germline, CDR1 is SNHLY and CDR2 is FYNNEI.

The chain joins TRBV18 to TRBJ2-2; 10 nucleotides line up with TRBD2. The CDR3 is made up of 15 amino acids. J was trimmed by 5 bases and V by 6 bases; bases with no gene match: 6. CDR1 and CDR2 from the germline V gene are KGHSH and LQKENI. Written as DNA, the CDR3 is TGTGCCAGCTCGGTCCTAGCGGGGGCGACCGGGGAGCTGTTTTTT. It specifies CASSVLAGATGELFF.

At least ten counts were recorded for this clonotype. V usage is TRBV20-1 and J usage is TRBJ2-7; 10 bases are shared with TRBD1. The length of the CDR3 is 14 residues. Looked up from germline, CDR1 is DFQATT and CDR2 is SNEGSKA (reference sequence). The trim removed 2 bases at V and 3 bases at J, leaving 4 bases unmatched. The CDR3 sequence is CSARPDRGVYEQYF. The CDR3, as DNA: TGCAGTGCTAGACCGGACAGGGGGGTCTACGAGCAGTACTTC.

This clonotype was seen ten or more times. The chain has TRBV28 and TRBJ2-7; 10 bases map to TRBD2. This CDR3 has 13 residues. V lost 6 bases to trimming and J lost 3 bases; unmatched junction nucleotides: 2. In germline, CDR1 is MDHEN, CDR2 SYDVKM. The CDR3 protein is CASSLAGDYEQYF. CDR3 DNA sequence: TGTGCCAGCAGCCTAGCGGGAGACTACGAGCAGTACTTC.

The gene calls are TRBV9 and TRBJ2-6; D gene unclear. The CDR3 is 14 amino acids. Per the germline V gene, CDR1 is SGDLS and CDR2 is YYNGEE. Trimming removed 2 bases from V and 0 bases from J, with 3 bases in between. In DNA, the CDR3 is TGTGCCAGCAGCGTCGGCTCTGGGGCCAACGTCCTGACTTTC. Translation gives CASSVGSGANVLTF.

This clonotype was seen ten or more times. This chain connects TRBV12-3 or TRBV12-4 to TRBJ1-2; no reliable D call. Trimming removed 5 bases from V and 10 bases from J, with 11 bases in between. The CDR3 loop spans 11 amino acids. The CDR3 region is CASSPALDYTF. The CDR3 DNA reads TGTGCCAGCAGTCCGGCTTTGGACTACACCTTC.

This clonotype was picked up many times. The chain carries TRBV7-2 and TRBJ1-3, with TRBD1 matching over 9 bases. The CDR3 is 16 residues long. Per the germline V gene, CDR1 is SGHTA and CDR2 is FQGNSA. V shed 1 base and J 3 bases; nucleotides not matched to a gene: 4. The CDR3 DNA reads as TGTGCCAGCAGCTTAGTCGGGGGACAGGGTGGAAACACCATATATTTT. This gives the protein CASSLVGGQGGNTIYF.

There are many counts of this clonotype. The chain joins TRBV29-1 to TRBJ1-1, with 7 positions matching TRBD1. Germline CDR1 reads SQVTM; CDR2 reads ANQGSEA. This CDR3 comprises 13 residues. V lost 7 bases, J lost 1 base, and 6 bases stayed unmatched. In DNA form, the CDR3 reads TGCAGCGCCAACGACAGGGCGAACACTGAAGCTTTCTTT. Translation: CSANDRANTEAFF.

This clonotype showed up many times. The rearrangement joins TRBV5-5 to TRBJ2-1, with a weak D call TRBD2 (5 bases). With 1 base removed from V and 6 bases from J, the gap between germline ends came to 8 bases. The CDR3 covers 13 residues. Per germline, CDR1 SGHKS and CDR2 YYEKEE (reference sequence). CDR3 DNA sequence: TGTGCCAGCAGCTTGAGTCTAGCCAATGAGCAGTTCTTC. Translating it yields CASSLSLANEQFF.

This clonotype occurred many times. This sequence joins TRBV2 and TRBJ2-5; TRBD1 matches at 9 bases. V lost 7 bases, J lost 3 bases, and 9 bases stayed unmatched. The CDR3 runs 15 residues. Per germline, CDR1 SNHLY and CDR2 FYNNEI. The CDR3 region is CASTVNRDREETQYF. CDR3 sequence (DNA): TGTGCCAGCACCGTCAATCGGGACAGGGAAGAGACCCAGTACTTC.

This rearrangement joins TRBV6-8 to TRBJ2-5; 7 nucleotides align to TRBD1. CDR1 MNHGY and CDR2 SAAAGT come from the germline V gene. This CDR3 comprises 12 residues. V lost 8 bases, J lost 5 bases, and 5 bases stayed unmatched. This chain's CDR3 is CASDDRVETQYF. CDR3 DNA: TGTGCCAGCGACGACAGGGTTGAGACCCAGTACTTC.

About this clonotype itself: At one boundary the junction diverges from the germline segment, which might be a read error. The rearrangement joins TRBV24-1 to TRBJ2-6, with a weak D call TRBD1 (5 bases). This CDR3 has 18 residues. Germline V gene sequence: CDR1 KGHDR, CDR2 SFDVKD. CDR3 residues: CATSDRAGREEGANVLTF. As DNA, the CDR3 is TGTGCCACCAGTGATCGCGCCGGCAGGGAAGAAGGGGCCAACGTCCTAACTTTC.

This clonotype was recorded a few times. The chain recombines TRBV5-4 with TRBJ2-3, with D possibly matching TRBD2 (6 bases). Germline V lookup: CDR1 SGHNT, CDR2 YYREEE (reference sequence). The CDR3 is made up of 15 amino acids. V dropped 2 bases and J dropped 5 bases, with 15 bases sitting between them. In DNA, the CDR3 is TGTGCCAGCAGCTTCCGCGGAGGGGCGGTAGATACGCAGTATTTT. Translating it yields CASSFRGGAVDTQYF.

This clonotype was observed a handful of times. CDR3 nucleotides: TGTGCCAGCACCACCGTAGGGCTAGCGGGAGGCGTAGGGCAGTACTTC. Amino acid sequence: CASTTVGLAGGVGQYF. This chain joins TRBV28 and TRBJ2-7, with 11 bases aligning to TRBD2. V was pared by 7 bases and J by 9 bases, with 17 bases of the junction left unmatched. There are 16 residues in the CDR3. The V gene's germline CDR1 is MDHEN and CDR2 SYDVKM.

This sequence joins TRBV10-3 and TRBJ1-1; tentative D call: TRBD1 (5 bases). CDR1 is ENHRY, CDR2 SYGVKD, per germline. This CDR3 is built from 13 residues. With 8 bases removed from V and 1 base from J, the gap between germline ends came to 11 bases. CDR3 sequence: CAICPQGNTEAFF. The CDR3 DNA follows: TGTGCCATCTGCCCTCAGGGGAACACTGAAGCTTTCTTT.

V gene TRBV4-2 combines with J gene TRBJ2-7; 8 bases match TRBD2. The CDR3 totals 15 residues. CDR1 is LGHNA and CDR2 is YNFKEQ in the germline V gene. V lost 3 bases to trimming and J lost 2 bases; unmatched junction nucleotides: 6. CDR3 sequence (DNA): TGTGCCAGCAGCCAGGAAGCGGGGGTAACCTACGAGCAGTACTTC. This sequence encodes CASSQEAGVTYEQYF.

This clonotype was found many times. This chain uses TRBV9 with TRBJ2-1; D is ambiguous. In germline, CDR1 is SGDLS, CDR2 YYNGEE. The CDR3 spans 15 residues. V lost 0 bases, J lost 4 bases, and 11 bases lay in between. Here the CDR3 reads CASSVGASTYNEQFF. CDR3 DNA sequence: TGTGCCAGCAGCGTAGGGGCCAGCACTTACAATGAGCAGTTCTTC.

This clonotype was recorded many times. This chain joins TRBV19 and TRBJ2-2, with 12 bases that match TRBD1. The J segment lost 6 bases and the V segment lost 5 bases, leaving 13 bases of the junction unmatched. Germline lookup yields CDR1 LNHDA and CDR2 SQIVND (reference sequence). The CDR3 runs 18 residues. The CDR3: CASSLPGQGATLAGELFF. The CDR3 DNA reads TGTGCCAGTAGTCTACCGGGACAGGGGGCGACATTGGCCGGGGAGCTGTTTTTT.

This clonotype was seen many times. The chain recombines TRBV2 with TRBJ2-1; perhaps D is TRBD1 or TRBD2 (5 bases each). Trimming stripped 6 bases from V and 6 bases from J, with 21 bases between. This CDR3 is built from 16 residues. Germline V CDR1 and CDR2: SNHLY, FYNNEI. CDR3 sequence (DNA): TGTGCCAGCAGCCTACTAGAGGGGCAAGAAGGCAATGAGCAGTTCTTC. It is translated as CASSLLEGQEGNEQFF.

The chain has TRBV30 and TRBJ2-2; 10 bases agree with TRBD2. CDR1 is GTSNPN and CDR2 is SVGIG in the germline V gene (reference sequence). This CDR3 has 15 amino acids. J was trimmed by 4 bases and V by 2 bases; bases with no gene match: 4. The DNA for the CDR3 is TGTGCCTGGAGTAGGCTAGCGGGGGTCACCGGGGAGCTGTTTTTT. It codes for CAWSRLAGVTGELFF.

This clonotype counts as medium-sized. This chain links TRBV28 with TRBJ2-1; D is uncertain. Trimming took off 11 bases at V and 7 bases at J, with 21 bases between the two ends. Germline CDR1 reads MDHEN; CDR2 reads SYDVKM. The CDR3 sequence is 14 residues long. As DNA, the CDR3 is TGTGCCGCCTTCGGTACCGCTGGGGAAAATGAGCAGTTCTTC. Residues: CAAFGTAGENEQFF.